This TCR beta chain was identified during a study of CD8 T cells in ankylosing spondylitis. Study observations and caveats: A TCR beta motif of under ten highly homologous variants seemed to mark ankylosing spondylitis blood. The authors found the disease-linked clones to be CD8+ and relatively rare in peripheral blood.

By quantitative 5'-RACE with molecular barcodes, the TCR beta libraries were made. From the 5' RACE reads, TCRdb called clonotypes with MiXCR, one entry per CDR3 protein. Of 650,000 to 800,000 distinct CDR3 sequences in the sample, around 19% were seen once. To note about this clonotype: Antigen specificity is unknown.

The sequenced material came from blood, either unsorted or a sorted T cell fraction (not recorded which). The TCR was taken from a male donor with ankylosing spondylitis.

The CDR3, as DNA: TGTGCCAGCAGTGGACAGGTATACAAACGCAATCAGCCCCAGCATTTT. It is translated as CASSGQVYKRNQPQHF. The rearrangement links TRBV25-1 to TRBJ1-5; D is possibly TRBD1 (6 bases). Germline CDR1 reads MGHDK; CDR2 reads SYGVNS. The CDR3 is 16 residues long. V dropped 4 bases and J dropped 2 bases, with 15 bases sitting between them.